The 29 T cell receptor beta chains below come from one sample, sequenced in a study of neurological immune-mediated disorders. TCRdb processed the 5' RACE reads anew with MiXCR; each CDR3 protein has one entry. The repertoire has 74,000 or so distinct CDR3 sequences, roughly 9% of them found once; the top ten carry approximately 1.5%. The sample consisted of PBMCs. Every receptor here comes from a man in his fifties in good health.

This clonotype was picked up many times. The rearrangement joins TRBV5-1 to TRBJ1-4, with 7 bases matching TRBD1. CDR1 and CDR2 from the germline V gene are SGHRS and YFSETQ. This CDR3 spans 14 amino acids. V shed 2 bases, J shed 6 bases, and the junction held 4 bases outside the gene matches. CDR3 nucleotides: TGCGCCAGCAGCTTTGCAGGGGGGGATGAAAAACTGTTTTTT. Translating gives CASSFAGGDEKLFF.

This clonotype was found a few times. The chain has TRBV5-1 and TRBJ1-1, with D tentatively TRBD1 (6 bases). The CDR3 consists of 14 residues. Germline-derived CDR1 and CDR2 are SGHRS and YFSETQ. The V and J ends lost 9 bases and 2 bases respectively, with 17 bases between them. The CDR3 here is CATKSPGVNTEAFF. In DNA form, the CDR3 reads TGCGCCACCAAATCTCCAGGGGTTAACACTGAAGCTTTCTTT.

This clonotype was counted many times. The rearrangement joins TRBV4-2 to TRBJ2-2; TRBD1 aligns across 9 bases. CDR3 length equals 16 residues. The V segment lost 3 bases and the J segment 6 bases; nucleotides outside the gene matches: 8. The germline CDR1 and CDR2 sequences are LGHNA and YNFKEQ. DNA for the CDR3: TGTGCCAGCAGCCAGACCGGGACAGGGAAGCCCGGGGAGCTGTTTTTT. Translated, it gives CASSQTGTGKPGELFF.

This clonotype was recorded at least ten times. V and J are TRBV5-5 and TRBJ2-2; D may be TRBD1 or TRBD2 (6 bases each). Trimming stripped 4 bases from V and 6 bases from J, with 13 bases between. CDR3 size: 14 residues. Germline V CDR1 and CDR2: SGHKS, YYEKEE (reference sequence). In DNA, the CDR3 is TGTGCCAGCAGCCGAAGGGGGGAGGCCGGGGAGCTGTTTTTT. Its protein is CASSRRGEAGELFF.

The sample holds many counts of this clonotype. V and J are TRBV10-3 and TRBJ1-1; 8 bases are a match to TRBD1. Germline trimming cut 6 bases from V and 0 bases from J; bases unmatched to any gene: 6. The CDR3 is made up of 15 amino acids. Germline V lookup: CDR1 ENHRY, CDR2 SYGVKD. The CDR3 DNA is TGTGCCATCAGGCCCTCAGGGGGCATGAACACTGAAGCTTTCTTT. Residues: CAIRPSGGMNTEAFF.

This clonotype has ten or more counts. The chain combines TRBV20-1 with TRBJ2-3; the match to TRBD2 covers 8 bases. Germline V gives CDR1 DFQATT, CDR2 SNEGSKA (reference sequence). J was trimmed by 6 bases and V by 3 bases; bases with no gene match: 11. The length of the CDR3 is 15 residues. Here the CDR3 reads CSARSDRGGRDTQYF. The CDR3 DNA is TGCAGTGCTAGGTCGGATCGGGGGGGCAGGGATACGCAGTATTTT.

In its sample, this clonotype was seen many times. This chain joins TRBV20-1 and TRBJ1-2; D uncertain. The V gene's germline CDR1 is DFQATT and CDR2 SNEGSKA (reference sequence). The CDR3 extends over 11 amino acids. Deletions cut 3 bases from V and 7 bases from J, with 9 bases between. CDR3 loop: CSASVGVGYTF. The CDR3, as DNA: TGCAGTGCTAGTGTTGGGGTTGGCTACACCTTC.

This clonotype was seen many times. The chain recombines TRBV7-8 with TRBJ1-6, with D possibly being TRBD1 (6 bases). The CDR3 extends over 15 amino acids. Per germline, CDR1 SGHVS and CDR2 FQNEAQ. The CDR3 region is CAPTGQPGSGSPLHF. The CDR3 DNA is TGTGCACCTACGGGACAACCGGGGAGCGGTTCACCCCTCCACTTT.

This clonotype has a count of ten or more. The chain recombines TRBV20-1 with TRBJ1-1; D uncertain. The CDR3 is made up of 13 amino acids. CDR1 and CDR2 from the germline V gene are DFQATT and SNEGSKA (reference sequence). The V gene lost 3 bases and the J gene lost 2 bases, with 10 bases spanning the gap. CDR3 sequence: CSARYSPNTEAFF. The CDR3 DNA follows: TGCAGTGCTAGGTATAGTCCCAACACTGAAGCTTTCTTT.

This clonotype occurred many times. Given a much more abundant clone one base away, this may be a read error. V usage is TRBV7-4 and J usage is TRBJ1-4; D unclear. CDR3 length: 10 amino acids. From germline, CDR1 is SGHVT and CDR2 SQSDAQ. CDR3 in amino acids: CANSSGLPFF. CDR3 DNA sequence: TGTGCCAACAGCTCCGGACTGCCGTTTTTT.

Concerning this clonotype itself: Here the CDR3 omits its conserved ending phenylalanine or tryptophan, so a read error is the likely source. The rearrangement uses TRBV5-1 and TRBJ1-4, with a possible D match to TRBD1 (6 bases). The V end was cut by 9 bases, the J end by 7 bases, with 19 bases between. CDR1 and CDR2 (germline): SGHRS, YFSETQ. The CDR3 consists of 14 residues. CDR3 region: CANPGTPWVEKLFY. In DNA, the CDR3 is TGCGCCAACCCCGGGACACCGTGGGTTGAAAAACTGTTTTAT.

There are many counts of this clonotype. This chain links TRBV12-3 or TRBV12-4 with TRBJ2-3; 8 bases line up with TRBD2. This CDR3 region has 16 residues. With V trimmed by 0 bases and J by 4 bases, 6 bases remained unmatched. The CDR3 bases are TGTGCCAGCAGTTTAGCTTCCGGGGGGGCCGCAGATACGCAGTATTTT. Translating gives CASSLASGGAADTQYF.

This clonotype was detected only a few times. The V call is TRBV5-4, the J call TRBJ1-6; D is perhaps TRBD1 (5 bases). CDR1 and CDR2 (germline): SGHNT, YYREEE (reference sequence). V was clipped by 1 base and J by 9 bases, with 11 bases between them. The CDR3 contains 14 residues. As DNA, the CDR3 is TGTGCCAGCAGCTTGACAGGTGCTGGTTCACCCCTCCACTTT. Protein product: CASSLTGAGSPLHF.

This clonotype was detected ten times or more. The chain links TRBV7-9 to TRBJ2-5; D unresolved. Germline-derived CDR1 and CDR2 are SEHNR and FQNEAQ (reference sequence). Between the trimmed V and J ends, which lost 1 base and 3 bases, there was a span of 6 bases. CDR3 length: 13 residues. The CDR3 is CASSLGSKETQYF. DNA for the CDR3: TGTGCCAGCAGCTTAGGGTCCAAAGAGACCCAGTACTTC.

The sample holds many counts of this clonotype. The chain uses TRBV5-1 and TRBJ2-3; no clear D. Trimming removed 0 bases at V and 4 bases at J, with 15 bases between. Germline V gives CDR1 SGHRS, CDR2 YFSETQ. The CDR3 runs 16 residues. The CDR3 sequence is CASSLAPAGPSDTQYF. CDR3 sequence (DNA): TGCGCCAGCAGCTTGGCCCCTGCTGGACCCTCAGATACGCAGTATTTT.

The V gene is TRBV5-1, the J gene TRBJ2-1; 9 bases fit TRBD1. From germline, CDR1 is SGHRS and CDR2 YFSETQ. The CDR3 is 15 residues long. The V gene end was trimmed by 2 bases and the J gene end by 7 bases; junction bases not matched to a gene: 7. The CDR3 DNA follows: TGCGCCAGCAGCTTTGCGGGACAGGGTCCGAATGAGCAGTTCTTC. Protein product: CASSFAGQGPNEQFF. Filled out from reference TRBV5-1 and TRBJ2-1, the complete variable domain reads KAGVTQTPRYLIKTRGQQVTLSCSPISGHRSVSWYQQTPGQGLQFLFEYFSETQRNKGNFPGRFSGRQFSNSRSEMNVSTLELGDSALYLCASSFAGQGPNEQFFGPGTRLTVL.

In its sample, this clonotype was seen many times. This chain connects TRBV7-9 to TRBJ2-7, with D unclear. The germline gives CDR1 SEHNR, CDR2 FQNEAQ (reference sequence). The germline V and J ends were trimmed by 4 bases and 7 bases, with 17 bases remaining between them. The CDR3 runs to 14 residues. This CDR3 is CASSSTAGDMEQYF. The CDR3 nucleotides are TGTGCCAGCAGCTCAACGGCAGGCGATATGGAGCAGTACTTC.

Ten or more counts support this clonotype. The chain is built from TRBV6-5 and TRBJ2-3; the D is unclear. V was pared by 6 bases and J by 4 bases, with 17 bases between. Germline V gene sequence: CDR1 MNHEY, CDR2 SVGAGI. This CDR3 is built from 15 residues. CDR3 protein: CASRLLGEVSDTQYF. The CDR3 bases are TGTGCCAGCAGGTTGCTTGGCGAAGTCTCAGATACGCAGTATTTT.

This clonotype was observed many times. The chain couples TRBV7-2 to TRBJ2-7; 7 positions agree with TRBD1. Looked up from germline, CDR1 is SGHTA and CDR2 is FQGNSA. Unmatched junction bases numbered 5, after V lost 4 bases and J lost 2 bases. This CDR3 contains 14 residues. CDR3 protein: CASSSRQGPYEQYF. CDR3 coding DNA: TGTGCCAGCAGCTCGCGACAGGGCCCCTACGAGCAGTACTTC.

The table lists this clonotype with many counts. The chain employs TRBV12-3 or TRBV12-4 and TRBJ1-4; D is possibly TRBD1 (5 bases). Deletions cut 7 bases from V and 5 bases from J, with 17 bases between. The CDR3 has 15 residues. The CDR3 spells CASTRWSGPNEKLFF. The DNA of the CDR3 is TGTGCCAGCACCAGGTGGTCAGGGCCCAATGAAAAACTGTTTTTT.

This clonotype was observed a handful of times. The rearrangement joins TRBV20-1 to TRBJ1-3; 8 bases map to TRBD1. Trimming at V came to 7 bases and at J to 3 bases, leaving 5 bases not matched to a gene. CDR1 is DFQATT and CDR2 is SNEGSKA in the germline V gene (reference sequence). This CDR3 is 13 amino acids long. The CDR3 sequence is CSVNRGIGNTIYF. CDR3 sequence (DNA): TGCAGTGTTAACAGGGGGATTGGAAACACCATATATTTT.

This clonotype was found many times. This rearrangement joins TRBV5-1 to TRBJ2-2, with D perhaps matching TRBD1 or TRBD2 (6 bases each). V was clipped by 0 bases and J by 7 bases, with 13 bases between them. Germline-derived CDR1 and CDR2 are SGHRS and YFSETQ. The CDR3 spans 15 residues. CDR3 coding DNA: TGCGCCAGCAGCTTGGAAGGGGGGCGAGGCGGGGAGCTGTTTTTT. This translates into CASSLEGGRGGELFF.

This clonotype was found many times. V usage is TRBV7-2 and J usage is TRBJ2-7; tentatively, D is TRBD2 (5 bases). Germline V CDR1 and CDR2: SGHTA, FQGNSA. The CDR3 sequence is 13 residues long. The V end was cut by 3 bases, the J end by 5 bases, with 11 bases between. CDR3 residues: CASSFKAGDEQYF. CDR3 DNA: TGTGCCAGCAGCTTTAAGGCCGGGGACGAGCAGTACTTC. Supplemented by reference TRBV7-2 and TRBJ2-7, the full variable domain reads GAGVSQSPSNKVTEKGKDVELRCDPISGHTALYWYRQSLGQGLEFLIYFQGNSAPDKSGLPSDRFSAERTGGSVSTLTIQRTQQEDSAVYLCASSFKAGDEQYFGPGTRLTVT.

This clonotype was observed at least ten times. V and J are TRBV7-2 and TRBJ2-7; 8 bases are shared with TRBD2. CDR1 is SGHTA and CDR2 is FQGNSA in the germline V gene. The V and J ends lost 0 bases and 2 bases, in that order; junction bases with no gene match: 12. This CDR3 has 18 amino acids. The CDR3 bases are TGTGCCAGCAGCTTAGCTGTGGGCGGGAGGCGGCGGGCCTACGAGCAGTACTTC. Translation gives CASSLAVGGRRRAYEQYF. Based on the CDR3 plus reference TRBV7-2 and TRBJ2-7, the full variable domain is GAGVSQSPSNKVTEKGKDVELRCDPISGHTALYWYRQSLGQGLEFLIYFQGNSAPDKSGLPSDRFSAERTGGSVSTLTIQRTQQEDSAVYLCASSLAVGGRRRAYEQYFGPGTRLTVT.

This clonotype was counted many times. The chain has TRBV12-3 or TRBV12-4 and TRBJ2-2; weak D call: TRBD2 (6 bases). The CDR3 has 13 residues. V lost 9 bases and J 3 bases, leaving 11 bases between the germline ends. The CDR3 bases are TGTGCCAGTGAACAGCGGGACACCGGGGAGCTGTTTTTT. Amino acid sequence: CASEQRDTGELFF.

This clonotype appeared many times. This rearrangement joins TRBV5-1 to TRBJ2-3, with TRBD2 matching over 11 bases. The germline V gene encodes CDR1 SGHRS and CDR2 YFSETQ. The CDR3 spans 16 residues. V lost 4 bases, J lost 2 bases, and 6 bases stayed unmatched. The CDR3 DNA follows: TGCGCCAGCAGCGCCGGGACTAGCGGCCTCACAGATACGCAGTATTTT. Translation gives CASSAGTSGLTDTQYF.

This clonotype was found many times. The chain employs TRBV5-1 and TRBJ2-1, with 8 bases aligning to TRBD1. Trimming cost V 2 bases and J 4 bases; bases outside gene matches: 8. In germline, CDR1 is SGHRS, CDR2 YFSETQ. This CDR3 comprises 16 residues. CDR3 nucleotide sequence: TGCGCCAGCAGCTTTGTTACAAGGGACAGGTACAATGAGCAGTTCTTC. The encoded protein is CASSFVTRDRYNEQFF.

In its sample, this clonotype was seen many times. The chain recombines TRBV18 with TRBJ2-1; 11 bases match TRBD1. Germline values: CDR1 KGHSH, CDR2 LQKENI. The CDR3 totals 16 residues. The V gene end was trimmed by 6 bases and the J gene end by 6 bases; junction bases not matched to a gene: 10. The CDR3 loop is CASSRAPGTGGNEQFF. The CDR3 coding sequence is TGTGCCAGCTCCCGCGCCCCCGGGACAGGGGGCAATGAGCAGTTCTTC.

Many counts were recorded for this clonotype. The rearrangement joins TRBV28 to TRBJ2-3, with TRBD2 matching over 7 bases. The V gene end was trimmed by 5 bases and the J gene end by 1 base; junction bases not matched to a gene: 9. The CDR3 sequence is 16 residues long. The germline V gene encodes CDR1 MDHEN and CDR2 SYDVKM. CDR3 loop: CASSGLGGRGTDTQYF. The CDR3 DNA reads TGTGCCAGCAGTGGCTTAGGAGGGAGGGGCACAGATACGCAGTATTTT.